The 30 T cell receptor beta chains in this list originate from one sample, sequenced in a study of vaccination and CD4 T cells after COVID-19. Sequencing of DNA taken from cultured CD4+ T cells relied on the Oncomine TCR Beta short-read assay. MiXCR was run by TCRdb on the PCR reads, yielding one entry per CDR3 protein. Of some 15,000 distinct CDR3 sequences in the sample, about 33% were seen once. Treatment specified: approximately 9-day PBMC culture with coronavirus spike peptide pools or control peptides (ViraFEST assay). The antigens of these receptors remain unknown. The sample consisted of CD4+ T cells from blood, cultured in vitro, taken after SARS-CoV-2 vaccination. The receptors were sampled from a human donor who had recovered from COVID-19.

This clonotype appeared a few times. V gene TRBV7-8 combines with J gene TRBJ2-2; D might be TRBD1 (5 bases). CDR3 length: 15 amino acids. Germline V gene data show CDR1 as SGHVS and CDR2 as FQNEAQ. Trimming stripped 1 base from V and 4 bases from J, with 10 bases between. The CDR3: CASSLVRVGTGELFF. As DNA, the CDR3 is TGTGCCAGCAGCTTAGTCAGGGTGGGCACCGGGGAGCTGTTTTTT.

With respect to this clonotype: Compared with germline, one end of the junction differs, possibly owing to a read error. The chain links TRBV20-1 to TRBJ2-1, with a possible D match to TRBD2 (5 bases). Per the germline V gene, CDR1 is DFQATT and CDR2 is SNEGSKA (reference sequence). The CDR3 is made up of 14 amino acids. The CDR3 region has the DNA TGCAGTGCTAGAGATCCCTCGGGGAATCTTGAGCGGTTCTTC. Translated, it gives CSARDPSGNLERFF.

This clonotype was picked up a small number of times. This sequence joins TRBV19 and TRBJ2-2, with D perhaps TRBD1 or TRBD2 (5 bases each). V shed 5 bases and J shed 6 bases, with 16 bases lying between them. The CDR3 covers 15 residues. CDR1 is LNHDA and CDR2 is SQIVND in the germline V gene (reference sequence). This CDR3 reads CASSPTQGRPGELFF. The DNA of the CDR3 is TGTGCCAGTAGTCCTACCCAGGGACGTCCCGGGGAGCTGTTTTTT. Supplemented by reference TRBV19 and TRBJ2-2, the full variable domain reads DGGITQSPKYLFRKEGQNVTLSCEQNLNHDAMYWYRQDPGQGLRLIYYSQIVNDFQKGDIAEGYSVSREKKESFPLTVTSAQKNPTAFYLCASSPTQGRPGELFFGEGSRLTVL.

In this sample, this clonotype turned up a few times. The chain uses TRBV7-8 and TRBJ2-1; tentatively, D is TRBD2 (6 bases). The length of the CDR3 is 12 residues. V was pared by 4 bases and J by 8 bases, with 9 bases between. Germline lookup yields CDR1 SGHVS and CDR2 FQNEAQ. CDR3 residues: CASSWRGDEQFF. For the CDR3, the DNA is TGTGCCAGCAGCTGGCGGGGCGATGAGCAGTTCTTC.

This clonotype has only a few counts. The genes are TRBV6-1 and TRBJ2-2; TRBD1 might be the D (6 bases). This CDR3 contains 17 residues. Germline-derived CDR1 and CDR2 are MNHNS and SASEGT. Trimming left V 7 bases short and J 7 bases short, with 25 bases between. The DNA of the CDR3 is TGTGCCAGCACCCGCGAAAGCAGGACAGCCCCGCACGGGGAGCTGTTTTTT. Translating it yields CASTRESRTAPHGELFF.

The chain couples TRBV6-1 to TRBJ2-7; 7 bases line up with TRBD1. The V gene end was trimmed by 9 bases and the J gene end by 4 bases; junction bases not matched to a gene: 12. Looked up from germline, CDR1 is MNHNS and CDR2 is SASEGT. CDR3 length: 14 residues. CDR3 DNA: TGTGCCAGTAAGAACGACAGGGCGCGTTACGAGCAGTACTTC. Residues: CASKNDRARYEQYF.

The chain employs TRBV4-1 and TRBJ1-1; D remains unclear. Germline V CDR1 and CDR2: MGHRA, YSYEKL. The ends were cut back, 1 base at V and 0 bases at J, with 9 bases in the middle. This CDR3 has 15 residues. The CDR3 sequence: CASSQAADMNTEAFF. The DNA of the CDR3 is TGCGCCAGCAGCCAAGCGGCAGACATGAACACTGAAGCTTTCTTT.

This sequence joins TRBV7-9 and TRBJ2-1, with a weak D call TRBD2 (6 bases). The germline V gene has CDR1 SEHNR and CDR2 FQNEAQ (reference sequence). This CDR3 has 16 amino acids. The V gene lost 5 bases and the J gene lost 7 bases, with 21 bases spanning the gap. The CDR3 DNA follows: TGTGCCAGCAGCCTTATAGGCCCTGGGGGGTTGAATGAGCAGTTCTTC. Protein product: CASSLIGPGGLNEQFF.

Only a few counts were recorded for this clonotype. The CDR3 loop is CASSSHFLDGGTEAFF. CDR3 in DNA: TGTGCCAGCAGCTCTCATTTCTTGGACGGGGGCACTGAAGCTTTCTTT. The V and J genes are TRBV11-3 and TRBJ1-1; D possibly corresponds to TRBD1 (5 bases). V lost 4 bases and J 4 bases, leaving 19 bases between the germline ends. Germline V gene sequence: CDR1 SGHNT, CDR2 YENEEA. This CDR3 has 16 residues.

This chain connects TRBV28 to TRBJ1-5; a possible D gene is TRBD1 (6 bases). Germline V gene sequence: CDR1 MDHEN, CDR2 SYDVKM. The CDR3 extends over 13 amino acids. V shed 9 bases and J shed 5 bases, with 14 bases lying between them. As DNA, the CDR3 is TGTGCCAGTCGATCCGGGACACATCAGCCCCAGCATTTT. Translated: CASRSGTHQPQHF. The whole variable domain, filled in from reference TRBV28 and TRBJ1-5, reads DVKVTQSSRYLVKRTGEKVFLECVQDMDHENMFWYRQDPGLGLRLIYFSYDVKMKEKGDIPEGYSVSREKKERFSLILESASTNQTSMYLCASRSGTHQPQHFGDGTRLSIL.

This clonotype showed up just a few times. V usage is TRBV7-2 and J usage is TRBJ1-2; 7 bases are a match to TRBD1. Germline V CDR1 and CDR2: SGHTA, FQGNSA. The CDR3 has 13 residues. Unmatched junction bases numbered 1, after V lost 5 bases and J lost 1 base. CDR3 in amino acids: CASSRDSNYGYTF. DNA for the CDR3: TGTGCCAGCAGCCGGGACAGTAACTATGGCTACACCTTC.

This sequence joins TRBV29-1 and TRBJ2-7; 7 bases line up with TRBD2. After removal of 3 bases from V and 2 bases from J, the junction contained 7 bases not matched to a gene. The CDR3 length is 14 residues. CDR1 and CDR2 from the germline V gene are SQVTM and ANQGSEA. The CDR3: CSVELAEFTYEQYF. In nucleotides, the CDR3 is TGCAGCGTTGAGCTAGCGGAATTTACCTACGAGCAGTACTTC.

There are a few counts of this clonotype. V is TRBV7-2 and J is TRBJ2-1; D is unresolved. Germline V CDR1 and CDR2: SGHTA, FQGNSA. The CDR3 is made up of 15 amino acids. V lost 2 bases and J 9 bases, leaving 17 bases between the germline ends. CDR3 DNA: TGTGCCAGCAGCTTAACGGCACTTGCGGTGGGTGAGCAGTTCTTC. This codes for CASSLTALAVGEQFF.

This chain connects TRBV2 to TRBJ2-5; TRBD1 is a possible D gene (5 bases). Germline V gene data show CDR1 as SNHLY and CDR2 as FYNNEI. Trimming removed 8 bases at V and 7 bases at J, with 20 bases between. The CDR3 extends over 14 amino acids. The DNA for the CDR3 is TGTGCCAGCGGGGCCGCGAGCAAAAAAGGGACCCAGTACTTC. It specifies CASGAASKKGTQYF.

This rearrangement joins TRBV6-1 to TRBJ2-5, with D tentatively TRBD2 (6 bases). Looked up from germline, CDR1 is MNHNS and CDR2 is SASEGT. This CDR3 region has 16 residues. The V gene lost 7 bases and the J gene lost 4 bases, with 22 bases spanning the gap. DNA of the CDR3: TGTGCCAGCACCTCCGGGAGCCGGGGGTCGGGAGAGACCCAGTACTTC. This sequence encodes CASTSGSRGSGETQYF.

The gene calls are TRBV7-2 and TRBJ2-7, with 7 bases aligning to TRBD2. CDR1 and CDR2 (germline): SGHTA, FQGNSA. The CDR3 sequence is 15 residues long. V dropped 8 bases and J dropped 3; count of bases not matched to a gene: 13. CDR3 protein: CASGPGGTIGYEQYF. CDR3 sequence (DNA): TGTGCCAGCGGTCCTGGGGGGACTATTGGCTACGAGCAGTACTTC.

V and J are TRBV5-1 and TRBJ2-3; 9 bases line up with TRBD2. The germline CDR1 and CDR2 sequences are SGHRS and YFSETQ. This CDR3 contains 14 residues. V dropped 4 bases and J dropped 4; count of bases not matched to a gene: 4. Here the CDR3 reads CASSPSGVPDTQYF. CDR3 in DNA: TGCGCCAGCAGCCCTAGCGGGGTCCCAGATACGCAGTATTTT.

V and J are TRBV7-2 and TRBJ2-1; a possible D gene is TRBD2 (6 bases). This CDR3 is 16 amino acids long. V was trimmed by 5 bases and J by 7 bases, leaving 21 bases between them. Looked up from germline, CDR1 is SGHTA and CDR2 is FQGNSA. Here the CDR3 reads CASSHSRGPRGNEQFF. For the CDR3, the DNA is TGTGCCAGCAGCCACTCCCGGGGACCCCGGGGGAATGAGCAGTTCTTC.

This clonotype was detected a few times. The chain combines TRBV15 with TRBJ2-3, with 12 nucleotides matching TRBD2. Per the germline V gene, CDR1 is LNHNV and CDR2 is YYDKDF (reference sequence). V shed 1 base and J 10 bases; nucleotides not matched to a gene: 18. The CDR3 totals 19 residues. CDR3 protein: CATSRVPWDLAGGTLAQYF. The CDR3 DNA follows: TGTGCCACCAGCAGAGTCCCCTGGGATCTAGCGGGAGGGACGTTGGCGCAGTATTTT.

The chain uses TRBV7-9 and TRBJ2-3, with 9 bases matching TRBD2. Germline CDR1 is SEHNR and CDR2 is FQNEAQ (reference sequence). The J segment lost 5 bases and the V segment lost 10 bases, leaving 7 bases of the junction unmatched. This CDR3 comprises 13 residues. The CDR3 here is CAIIAGVRDTQYF. As DNA, the CDR3 is TGTGCCATCATAGCGGGAGTAAGAGATACGCAGTATTTT.

This clonotype was detected only a few times. V usage is TRBV27 and J usage is TRBJ1-1, with D perhaps matching TRBD1 (6 bases). Between the trimmed V and J ends, which lost 6 bases and 0 bases, there was a span of 14 bases. The CDR3 is made up of 15 amino acids. Germline values: CDR1 MNHEY, CDR2 SMNVEV (reference sequence). CDR3 in amino acids: CASSLPGAVNTEAFF. CDR3 DNA: TGTGCCAGCAGCCTACCGGGGGCGGTGAACACTGAAGCTTTCTTT.

The gene calls are TRBV7-8 and TRBJ2-7; maybe TRBD2 (5 bases). The CDR3 has 15 amino acids. Trimming cost V 4 bases and J 1 base, with 14 bases left between them. Germline CDR1 reads SGHVS; CDR2 reads FQNEAQ. CDR3 sequence: CASSSSAAGSYEQYF. The DNA for the CDR3 is TGTGCCAGCAGCTCCTCGGCGGCGGGTTCCTACGAGCAGTACTTC.

This clonotype occurred a few times. This rearrangement joins TRBV20-1 to TRBJ2-7, with 8 nucleotides matching TRBD1. With V trimmed by 1 base and J by 6 bases, 2 bases remained unmatched. Germline values: CDR1 DFQATT, CDR2 SNEGSKA (reference sequence). The CDR3 has 12 amino acids. The CDR3 protein is CSARAGGSEQYF. CDR3 nucleotide sequence: TGCAGTGCTAGAGCAGGGGGCAGCGAGCAGTACTTC.

V gene TRBV10-3 combines with J gene TRBJ2-7, with 10 nucleotides matching TRBD2. The CDR3 runs 16 residues. The J segment lost 0 bases and the V segment lost 10 bases, leaving 12 bases of the junction unmatched. The germline CDR1 and CDR2 sequences are ENHRY and SYGVKD. Here the CDR3 reads CASRGLAGDFSYEQYF. The CDR3 DNA follows: TGTGCCAGCAGGGGGCTAGCGGGAGATTTCTCCTACGAGCAGTACTTC.

The rearrangement uses TRBV6-5 and TRBJ1-5; D ambiguous. V dropped 0 bases and J dropped 3 bases, with 12 bases sitting between them. The CDR3 covers 16 residues. The germline CDR1 and CDR2 sequences are MNHEY and SVGAGI. In nucleotides, the CDR3 is TGTGCCAGCAGTTACTCGTCCGGGTCACACAATCAGCCCCAGCATTTT. It codes for CASSYSSGSHNQPQHF.

This chain connects TRBV7-8 to TRBJ1-1, with unresolved D. V lost 3 bases, J lost 7 bases, and 6 bases lay in between. Germline assignment: CDR1 SGHVS and CDR2 FQNEAQ. CDR3 size: 11 residues. CDR3 in amino acids: CASSLASEAFF. The CDR3 bases are TGTGCCAGCAGCTTGGCGAGTGAAGCTTTCTTT.

This rearrangement joins TRBV6-1 to TRBJ1-1, with no clear D. Looked up from germline, CDR1 is MNHNS and CDR2 is SASEGT. The CDR3 is made up of 15 amino acids. Trimming stripped 7 bases from V and 0 bases from J, with 15 bases between. The CDR3 nucleotides are TGTGCCAGCAAGGACCGAATGTTCCTGAACACTGAAGCTTTCTTT. Protein sequence: CASKDRMFLNTEAFF.

This rearrangement joins TRBV19 to TRBJ2-5; D remains ambiguous. The CDR3 is 12 amino acids. Germline V gene sequence: CDR1 LNHDA, CDR2 SQIVND (reference sequence). The V end lost 0 bases, the J end lost 4 bases, and 3 bases lay between the germline ends. The DNA for the CDR3 is TGTGCCAGTAGTATAGAAGGAGAGACCCAGTACTTC. Amino acids: CASSIEGETQYF.

The V and J genes are TRBV7-9 and TRBJ2-7; 10 bases are a match to TRBD1. The V gene end was trimmed by 5 bases and the J gene end by 4 bases; junction bases not matched to a gene: 5. This CDR3 contains 14 residues. Germline V gene lookup returns CDR1 SEHNR and CDR2 FQNEAQ (reference sequence). CDR3: CASSLGQGIYEQYF. In nucleotides, the CDR3 is TGTGCCAGCAGCCTGGGACAGGGGATATACGAGCAGTACTTC.

This clonotype was recorded a few times. The chain joins TRBV10-1 to TRBJ2-3; 9 bases align to TRBD2. The trim removed 6 bases at V and 1 base at J, leaving 2 bases unmatched. This CDR3 has 14 residues. Germline CDR1 is WNHNN and CDR2 is SYGVQD (reference sequence). CDR3 DNA: TGCGCCAGCAGCCGACTAGCGGGCACAGATACGCAGTATTTT. It specifies CASSRLAGTDTQYF.